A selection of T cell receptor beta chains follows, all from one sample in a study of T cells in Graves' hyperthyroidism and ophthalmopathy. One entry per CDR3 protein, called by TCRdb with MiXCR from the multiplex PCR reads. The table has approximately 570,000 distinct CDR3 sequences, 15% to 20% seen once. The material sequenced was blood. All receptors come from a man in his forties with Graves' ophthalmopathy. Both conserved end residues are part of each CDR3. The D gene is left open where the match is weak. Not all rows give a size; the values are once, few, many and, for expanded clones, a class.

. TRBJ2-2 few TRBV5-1 TGCGCCAGCAGCCATAGGATGGACACCCTCATCGCCGGGGAGCTGTTTTTT CASSHRMDTLIAGELFF
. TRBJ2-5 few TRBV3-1 TGTGCCAGCAGCCAGAATGCAGGGGCCCAAGAGACCCAGTACTTC CASSQNAGAQETQYF
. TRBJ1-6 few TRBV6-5 TGTGCCAGCAGTTACATAAATTCACCCCTCCACTTT CASSYINSPLHF
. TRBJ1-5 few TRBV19 TGTGCCAGTAGACTCGACAGGACGGGGAATCAGCCCCAGCATTTT CASRLDRTGNQPQHF
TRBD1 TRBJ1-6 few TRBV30 TGTGCCTGGAGTGGAGGAGACAGGGCGCCTAATTCACCCCTCCACTTT CAWSGGDRAPNSPLHF
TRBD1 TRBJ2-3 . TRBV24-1 TGTGCCACCAGTGATGGGACAGGGGGCTTATCTCCAGATACGCAGTATTTT CATSDGTGGLSPDTQYF
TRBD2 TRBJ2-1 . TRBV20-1 TGCAGTGCTAGAGGACCCACTAGCGGGAGACTCCATGAGCAGTTCTTC CSARGPTSGRLHEQFF
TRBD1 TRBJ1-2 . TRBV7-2 TGTGCCAGCAGCGCCGGACAGGGAGGGCCCTATGGCTACACCTTC CASSAGQGGPYGYTF
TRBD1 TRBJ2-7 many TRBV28 TGTGCCAGCGGCCTGGCCGGGACAGTCTACGAGCAGTACTTC CASGLAGTVYEQYF
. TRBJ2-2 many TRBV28 TGTGCCAGCAGGATGGGCCGAGGATCCGGGGAGCTGTTTTTT CASRMGRGSGELFF
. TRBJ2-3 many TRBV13 TGTGCCAGCACGCCATTAGGTGCGGGTGAGGATACGCAGTATTTT CASTPLGAGEDTQYF
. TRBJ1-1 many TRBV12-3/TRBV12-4 TGTGCCAGCAGTTTGAGGACTGAAGCTTTCTTT CASSLRTEAFF
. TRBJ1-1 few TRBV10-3 TGTGCCATCGGAGTCAGCATGAACACTGAAGCTTTCTTT CAIGVSMNTEAFF
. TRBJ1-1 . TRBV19 TGTGCCAGTAGTATTCGTACGGACATGAACACTGAAGCTTTCTTT CASSIRTDMNTEAFF
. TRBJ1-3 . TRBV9 TGTGCCAGCAGCGTACACGATTATCCTGGAAACACCATATATTTT CASSVHDYPGNTIYF
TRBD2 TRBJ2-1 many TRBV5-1 TGCGCCAGCAGCTTGCGAACGGGAGGGAGCTCCTACAATGAGCAGTTCTTC CASSLRTGGSSYNEQFF
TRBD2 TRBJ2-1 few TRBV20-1 TGCAGTCAATTTGGACTAGACAATGAGCAGTTCTTC CSQFGLDNEQFF
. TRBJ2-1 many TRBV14 TGTGCCAGCTCCCAGACCTCTAGCTCCTACAATGAGCAGTTCTTC CASSQTSSSYNEQFF
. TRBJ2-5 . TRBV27 TGTGCCAGCAGTTCGGGACCCCCGGTGGGGACCCAGTACTTC CASSSGPPVGTQYF
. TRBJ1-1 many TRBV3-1 TGTGCCAGCAGCCATGCGGGAGGAGCTTTCTTT CASSHAGGAFF
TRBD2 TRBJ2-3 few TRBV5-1 TGCGCCAGCAGCCGTACCCTACGGGGGGGCCTAGGAGATACGCAGTATTTT CASSRTLRGGLGDTQYF
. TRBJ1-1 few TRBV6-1 TGTGCCAGCCGGAACCGGGGGTTCACTGAAGCTTTCTTT CASRNRGFTEAFF
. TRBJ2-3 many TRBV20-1 TGCAGTGCTATCCGACAGAGCAGCACAGATACGCAGTATTTT CSAIRQSSTDTQYF
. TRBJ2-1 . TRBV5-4 TGTGCCAGCAGCGCCAGAGGGGGGCGGAATGAGCAGTTCTTC CASSARGGRNEQFF
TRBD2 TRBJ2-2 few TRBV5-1 TGCGCCAGCAGCCCAGGACTAGAAGCAGCCGGGGAGCTGTTTTTT CASSPGLEAAGELFF
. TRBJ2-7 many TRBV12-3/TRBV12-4 TGTGCCAGCAGTTTACTGTCGGCTTCCGAGGGCGAGCAGTACTTC CASSLLSASEGEQYF
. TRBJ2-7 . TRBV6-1 TGTGCCAGCAGTGAAGGGTCCAGCGGCTACGAGCAGTACTTC CASSEGSSGYEQYF
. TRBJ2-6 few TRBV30 TGTGCCTGGAGTGTCGGTGGGGCCAACGTCCTGACTTTC CAWSVGGANVLTF
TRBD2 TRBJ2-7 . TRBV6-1 TGTGCCATCCGACTAGCGGGAACCTACGAGCAGTACTTC CAIRLAGTYEQYF
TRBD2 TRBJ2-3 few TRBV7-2 TGTGCCAGCAGCCTCAGGTCACTAGCGGGATCCGCCGTGGGAGATACGCAGTATTTT CASSLRSLAGSAVGDTQYF
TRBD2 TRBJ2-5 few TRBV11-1 TGTGCCAGCAGCTTAGGGGCGGGAGACACAGAGACCCAGTACTTC CASSLGAGDTETQYF
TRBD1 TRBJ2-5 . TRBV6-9 TGTGCCAGCAGTTACTCGAATCCCGGACAGGGGGCAGCAGAGACCCAGTACTTC CASSYSNPGQGAAETQYF
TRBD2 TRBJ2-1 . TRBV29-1 TGCAGCGTTGAACGGGGGGGCTCGGGGGAGCAGTTCTTC CSVERGGSGEQFF
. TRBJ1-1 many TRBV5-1 TGCGCCAGCAGCCGGGGGGGGAGGGCCACTGAAGCTTTCTTT CASSRGGRATEAFF
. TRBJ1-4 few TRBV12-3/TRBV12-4 TGTGCCAGCAGTTTGGGATCCGGGACAAGGAATGAAAAACTGTTTTTT CASSLGSGTRNEKLFF
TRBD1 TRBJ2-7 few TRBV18 TGTGCCAGCTCACCGGACAGGGGGCACCACGAGCAGTACTTC CASSPDRGHHEQYF
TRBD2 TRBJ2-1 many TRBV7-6 TGTGCCAGCAGCTTACTTTCTAGCGGGGGGGCACTCAATGAGCAGTTCTTC CASSLLSSGGALNEQFF
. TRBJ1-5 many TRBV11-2 TGTGCCAGCAGCTCCTCAGCCGTGCAGCCCCAGCATTTT CASSSSAVQPQHF
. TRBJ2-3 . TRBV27 TGTGCCAGCTCCATCGGAGGCGGGATGGCCACAGATACGCAGTATTTT CASSIGGGMATDTQYF
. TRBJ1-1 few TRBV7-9 TGTGCCAGCGGACCGACACGGACGAACACTGAAGCTTTCTTT CASGPTRTNTEAFF